This TCR beta chain was sequenced for a study of blood T cell repertoires in COVID-19. Using immunoSEQ multiplex PCR, the repertoire was profiled, and TCRdb retains in-frame clones only, with some absent. Of over 250,000 clones in the sample, 90% were seen once. Individuals aged about 18 to 89 years were recruited from some 26 US areas. Each participant's cohort was designated according to participant-reported clinical history. Among Cohort 3 donors, those recovered had two negative PCRs, clearance, or symptom resolution. Germline values: CDR1 LGHNA, CDR2 YSLEER. Trimming took 1 base from V and 5 from J; bases not matched to a gene: 8. This CDR3 is built from 16 residues.

The sample consisted of PBMCs or T cells enriched from blood (not recorded which). This sequence was found in a man aged 55 to 69 who had recovered from COVID-19. This chain links TRBV4-3 with TRBJ2-1, with 7 positions matching TRBD2. CDR3 loop: CASSQGYGTINNEQFF. CDR3 coding DNA: TGCGCCAGCAGCCAAGGGTACGGGACTATAAACAATGAGCAGTTCTTC.